This T cell receptor (beta chain) was found in a study of CD8 T cells in ankylosing spondylitis. Points from the study as a whole: As for the disease-linked clones, they showed a CD8+ phenotype and occurred at relatively low frequencies in peripheral blood.

The table lists this clonotype with many counts. As yet, its antigen is unknown. Making the TCR beta libraries involved quantitative 5'-RACE with molecular barcodes. TCRdb reprocessed the 5' RACE reads with MiXCR, giving one entry per CDR3 protein. Found here are approximately 350,000 distinct CDR3 sequences, roughly 22% of them singletons; the top ten hold around 13%. The V and J ends lost 1 base and 0 bases respectively, with 22 bases between them. The CDR3 covers 21 residues. The genes are TRBV12-3 or TRBV12-4 and TRBJ2-6; TRBD1 might be the D (6 bases). Sequencing input: blood, either unsorted or a sorted T cell fraction (not recorded which). This clonotype was obtained from a male donor with ankylosing spondylitis or in good health (not recorded which). The CDR3 reads CASSLVTPGRGSVSGANVLTF. CDR3 nucleotide sequence: TGTGCCAGCAGTTTAGTGACCCCTGGCAGGGGTTCCGTCTCTGGGGCCAACGTCCTGACTTTC.